This entry describes one T cell receptor (beta chain). The CDR3 has 13 residues. Germline V gene data show CDR1 as WNHNN and CDR2 as SYGVQD (reference sequence). Trimming took off 2 bases at V and 3 bases at J, with 7 bases between the two ends. This sample is drawn from a study of blood T cell repertoires in COVID-19. Whole-study context: Both acute and convalescent COVID-19 samples were obtained from the United States, Italy and Spain. From T cells, B-cell-depleted T cells, or PBMCs came the material, which was cDNA or gDNA.

Libraries were prepared by immunoSEQ multiplex PCR; TCRdb keeps only in-frame clonotypes and omits some of them. Of approximately 220,000 clones listed, approximately 85% are singletons. The sequenced sample consisted of peripheral blood. The rearrangement uses TRBV10-1 and TRBJ1-1; D gene uncertain. The sequence derives from an older woman with acute or convalescent COVID-19. CDR3 bases: TGCGCCAGCAGTGAGACTCGGGACACTGAAGCTTTCTTT. Its translation is CASSETRDTEAFF.